Following are 6 T cell receptor beta chains from one sample sequenced in a study of cytomegalovirus exposure and HLA in healthy donors (dated 2017 in TCRdb). Library generation was performed with the immunoSEQ multiplex PCR assay. A mixture of 60 forward primers for TCR Vbeta segments and 13 reverse primers for TCR Jbeta segments was used in the multiplex PCR. TCRdb mirrors the immuneACCESS table, restricted to in-frame sequences. Some clones are absent from its copies; in checked studies, under half trace to an unresolved V gene, and the reason for the others is unknown. The sample table lists approximately 160,000 clones, approximately 84% of them with a count of one. The top ten hold under 5% of the sample. The sequenced sample was PBMCs. The receptors here all came from a girl between 10 and 17 years old in good health and CMV-seropositive.

This chain joins TRBV6-1 and TRBJ2-3, with 9 bases matching TRBD1. With 6 bases clipped from V and 7 bases from J, the junction kept 5 bases outside the gene matches. The length of the CDR3 is 13 residues. From germline, CDR1 is MNHNS and CDR2 SASEGT. The CDR3 here is CASRMTGGNTQYF. CDR3 coding DNA: TGTGCCAGCAGGATGACAGGGGGAAATACGCAGTATTTT.

The genes are TRBV5-4 and TRBJ2-1; 7 bases are a match to TRBD1. The germline gives CDR1 SGHNT, CDR2 YYREEE (reference sequence). The V and J ends lost 5 bases and 4 bases, in that order; junction bases with no gene match: 9. The CDR3 sequence is 15 residues long. The DNA for the CDR3 is TGTGCCAGCAGTACCGACAGGGCTGGGTACAATGAGCAGTTCTTC. Its translation: CASSTDRAGYNEQFF.

This chain uses TRBV7-9 with TRBJ2-2; the match to TRBD1 covers 7 bases. Germline CDR1 reads SEHNR; CDR2 reads FQNEAQ (reference sequence). Unmatched junction bases numbered 9, after V lost 5 bases and J lost 3 bases. The CDR3 runs to 16 residues. The CDR3 loop reads CASSPEDRSDTGELFF. The CDR3 coding sequence is TGTGCCAGCAGCCCAGAGGACAGGTCTGACACCGGGGAGCTGTTTTTT. Combining the CDR3 with reference TRBV7-9 and TRBJ2-2 gives the whole variable domain DTGVSQNPRHKITKRGQNVTFRCDPISEHNRLYWYRQTLGQGPEFLTYFQNEAQLEKSRLLSDRFSAERPKGSFSTLEIQRTEQGDSAMYLCASSPEDRSDTGELFFGEGSRLTVL.

This chain uses TRBV7-9 with TRBJ1-1; 11 positions match TRBD1. V shed 3 bases and J 8 bases; nucleotides not matched to a gene: 8. This CDR3 region has 15 residues. In germline, CDR1 is SEHNR, CDR2 FQNEAQ (reference sequence). CDR3 residues: CASSLGDRGSAEAFF. The CDR3 DNA reads as TGTGCCAGCAGCTTGGGGGACAGGGGGTCGGCCGAAGCTTTCTTT.

This clone has a single count. The chain links TRBV9 to TRBJ1-6, with 9 bases fitting TRBD1. Unmatched junction bases numbered 4, after V lost 4 bases and J lost 8 bases. The CDR3 extends over 14 amino acids. CDR1 SGDLS and CDR2 YYNGEE come from the germline V gene. The chain's CDR3 is CASSPGTGYSPLHF. The CDR3 coding sequence is TGTGCCAGCAGCCCCGGGACAGGGTATTCACCCCTCCACTTT. Variable domain in full (rest from reference TRBV9 and TRBJ1-6): DSGVTQTPKHLITATGQRVTLRCSPRSGDLSVYWYQQSLDQGLQFLIQYYNGEERAKGNILERFSAQQFPDLHSELNLSSLELGDSALYFCASSPGTGYSPLHFGNGTRLTVT.

This chain connects TRBV19 to TRBJ1-4; no clear D gene. CDR3 length equals 16 residues. CDR1 is LNHDA, CDR2 SQIVND, per germline (reference sequence). V shed 7 bases and J shed 2 bases, with 17 bases lying between them. The CDR3 spells CASTSPRGGTNEKLFF. The CDR3 region has the DNA TGTGCCAGTACCTCACCCCGGGGTGGGACTAATGAAAAACTGTTTTTT.